A single sample gave rise to the 16 T cell receptor beta chains below, sequenced in a study of blood T cell repertoires in COVID-19. Data came from immunoSEQ multiplex PCR; TCRdb stores just in-frame clones and leaves some out. The data contain about 190,000 clones, roughly 82% of them singletons. Sample: PBMCs or T cells enriched from blood (not recorded which). These receptors all stem from an older woman with acute COVID-19.

This clone appeared a single time. The chain carries TRBV9 and TRBJ1-5; 9 bases are shared with TRBD1. Trimming took 0 bases from V and 8 from J; bases not matched to a gene: 6. Germline values: CDR1 SGDLS, CDR2 YYNGEE. This CDR3 has 15 amino acids. CDR3 nucleotide sequence: TGTGCCAGCAGCGTAGCTACAGGGGGCGGAGAGCCCCAGCATTTT. Amino acids: CASSVATGGGEPQHF.

The chain's CDR3 is CSVEVGLPYEQYF. The CDR3 DNA reads as TGCAGCGTTGAAGTGGGACTCCCTTACGAGCAGTACTTC. The chain is built from TRBV29-1 and TRBJ2-7; D is perhaps TRBD2 (6 bases). The V end was cut by 1 base, the J end by 4 bases, with 11 bases between. The V gene's germline CDR1 is SQVTM and CDR2 ANQGSEA. This CDR3 comprises 13 residues.

This clone occurred a few times. V gene TRBV19 combines with J gene TRBJ1-4; a possible D gene is TRBD1 (5 bases). Trimming removed 7 bases at V and 6 bases at J, with 15 bases between. Germline V gene lookup returns CDR1 LNHDA and CDR2 SQIVND (reference sequence). This CDR3 is 14 amino acids long. CDR3 sequence reads: CASKFSGGDEKLFF. CDR3 coding DNA: TGTGCCAGTAAATTCTCCGGGGGGGATGAAAAACTGTTTTTT. The whole variable domain, filled in from reference TRBV19 and TRBJ1-4, reads DGGITQSPKYLFRKEGQNVTLSCEQNLNHDAMYWYRQDPGQGLRLIYYSQIVNDFQKGDIAEGYSVSREKKESFPLTVTSAQKNPTAFYLCASKFSGGDEKLFFGSGTQLSVL.

The chain recombines TRBV5-8 with TRBJ2-3, with D unresolved. Germline V gene data show CDR1 as SGHTS and CDR2 as YDEGEE. V lost 1 base to trimming and J lost 1 base, with 4 bases between them. The CDR3 contains 13 residues. The CDR3 here is CASSLPGTDTQYF. CDR3 sequence (DNA): TGTGCCAGCAGCTTGCCCGGCACAGATACGCAGTATTTT.

This clone showed up many times. The V call is TRBV5-4, the J call TRBJ1-2; 9 nucleotides match TRBD1. The CDR3 extends over 13 amino acids. Germline CDR1 and CDR2: SGHNT and YYREEE (reference sequence). V lost 4 bases and J lost 12; bases outside the gene matches: 10. CDR3 in DNA: TGTGCCAGCAGCGTACGGACAGGGGATTCGGACACCTTC. Residues: CASSVRTGDSDTF. Using reference TRBV5-4 and TRBJ1-2 for the parts outside the CDR3, the full variable domain is ETGVTQSPTHLIKTRGQQVTLRCSSQSGHNTVSWYQQALGQGPQFIFQYYREEENGRGNFPPRFSGLQFPNYSSELNVNALELDDSALYLCASSVRTGDSDTFGSGTRLTVV.

This clone was observed a single time. The rearrangement joins TRBV7-2 to TRBJ2-1; 7 nucleotides agree with TRBD2. The CDR3 is made up of 13 amino acids. Germline CDR1 reads SGHTA; CDR2 reads FQGNSA. V gave up 5 bases and J gave up 9 bases; unmatched junction bases: 7. CDR3 residues: CASSPRGRVEQFF. CDR3 coding DNA: TGTGCCAGCAGCCCCCGTGGGAGGGTTGAGCAGTTCTTC. The whole variable domain, filled in from reference TRBV7-2 and TRBJ2-1, reads GAGVSQSPSNKVTEKGKDVELRCDPISGHTALYWYRQSLGQGLEFLIYFQGNSAPDKSGLPSDRFSAERTGGSVSTLTIQRTQQEDSAVYLCASSPRGRVEQFFGPGTRLTVL.

Worth noting for this clone: Other DNA sequences in the same sample also yield this CDR3. The V and J genes are TRBV7-2 and TRBJ1-2, with D unclear. The V end lost 5 bases, the J end lost 4 bases, and 8 bases lay between the germline ends. The germline V gene has CDR1 SGHTA and CDR2 FQGNSA. The CDR3 length is 12 residues. The CDR3 DNA follows: TGTGCCAGCAGCCCGACTGGCTATGGCTACACCTTC. It is translated as CASSPTGYGYTF. The variable domain in full, with the rest retrieved from reference TRBV7-2 and TRBJ1-2, is GAGVSQSPSNKVTEKGKDVELRCDPISGHTALYWYRQSLGQGLEFLIYFQGNSAPDKSGLPSDRFSAERTGGSVSTLTIQRTQQEDSAVYLCASSPTGYGYTFGSGTRLTVV.

The chain joins TRBV5-4 to TRBJ2-7; maybe TRBD1 (6 bases). The CDR3 runs 14 residues. V shed 4 bases and J shed 4 bases, with 15 bases lying between them. Per germline, CDR1 SGHNT and CDR2 YYREEE (reference sequence). The CDR3 here is CASSAGRDKYEQYV. In DNA form, the CDR3 reads TGTGCCAGCAGCGCAGGTAGGGACAAGTACGAGCAGTACGTC.

The chain carries TRBV5-4 and TRBJ1-3, with TRBD1 matching over 7 bases. Trimming took 4 bases from V and 0 from J; bases not matched to a gene: 7. The CDR3 consists of 16 residues. Germline-derived CDR1 and CDR2 are SGHNT and YYREEE (reference sequence). For the CDR3, the DNA is TGTGCCAGCAGCGCTCTGGGACAGTTCTCTGGAAACACCATATATTTT. The encoded protein is CASSALGQFSGNTIYF.

The genes are TRBV18 and TRBJ1-1; D is ambiguous. Germline-derived CDR1 and CDR2 are KGHSH and LQKENI. CDR3 length: 16 amino acids. V was shortened by 3 bases and J by 0 bases, with 14 bases between the two germline ends. The CDR3 DNA is TGTGCCAGCTCACCCTTCTCCTCGGGGATGAACACTGAAGCTTTCTTT. Encoded protein: CASSPFSSGMNTEAFF.

V gene TRBV4-1 combines with J gene TRBJ1-2, with 9 nucleotides matching TRBD1. The CDR3 is 16 amino acids. J lost 2 bases, V lost 6 bases, and 10 bases had no gene match. Germline V gene lookup returns CDR1 MGHRA and CDR2 YSYEKL. The CDR3 spells CASSSPGQGGNYGYTF. CDR3 in DNA: TGCGCCAGCAGTTCACCGGGACAGGGAGGGAACTATGGCTACACCTTC.

This rearrangement joins TRBV7-9 to TRBJ1-5; a possible D gene is TRBD1 (6 bases). Germline-derived CDR1 and CDR2 are SEHNR and FQNEAQ (reference sequence). The CDR3 loop spans 13 amino acids. Trimming took 1 base from V and 5 from J, leaving 6 bases between them. The DNA of the CDR3 is TGTGCCAGCAGCTTAGGGGGGCATCAGCCCCAGCATTTT. Translated: CASSLGGHQPQHF.

The rearrangement links TRBV11-3 to TRBJ1-2, with 11 bases identical to TRBD1. The V and J ends lost 2 bases and 8 bases, in that order; junction bases with no gene match: 7. The germline CDR1 and CDR2 sequences are SGHNT and YENEEA. The CDR3 contains 15 residues. In nucleotides, the CDR3 is TGTGCCAGCAGCTTACTGGGGGACAGGGGGTACGGCTACACCTTC. Its translation: CASSLLGDRGYGYTF.

This chain connects TRBV6-5 to TRBJ2-7, with 7 bases identical to TRBD1. CDR3 length equals 14 residues. Germline V gives CDR1 MNHEY, CDR2 SVGAGI. The J segment lost 6 bases and the V segment lost 5 bases, leaving 10 bases of the junction unmatched. The CDR3 spells CASSRDRVGREQYV. CDR3 DNA sequence: TGTGCCAGCAGTCGAGACAGGGTTGGACGCGAGCAGTACGTC.

The chain uses TRBV13 and TRBJ2-5, with 9 bases that match TRBD1. The CDR3 runs to 14 residues. Germline V CDR1 and CDR2: PRHDT, FYEKMQ (reference sequence). V shed 4 bases and J 6 bases; nucleotides not matched to a gene: 6. DNA for the CDR3: TGTGCCAGCAGCTCCACAGGGGGCTGGAAGACCCAGTACTTC. Translated, it gives CASSSTGGWKTQYF.

The V and J genes are TRBV9 and TRBJ2-3; D uncertain. V lost 0 bases to trimming and J lost 5 bases, with 4 bases between them. CDR1 and CDR2 (germline): SGDLS, YYNGEE. CDR3 size: 12 residues. CDR3 residues: CASSVARDTQYF. The CDR3 region has the DNA TGTGCCAGCAGCGTAGCTCGAGATACGCAGTATTTT. Filled out from reference TRBV9 and TRBJ2-3, the complete variable domain reads DSGVTQTPKHLITATGQRVTLRCSPRSGDLSVYWYQQSLDQGLQFLIQYYNGEERAKGNILERFSAQQFPDLHSELNLSSLELGDSALYFCASSVARDTQYFGPGTRLTVL.